This T cell receptor beta chain emerged from a study of T-cell reconstitution after alpha-beta-depleted transplantation in children. This sample's TCRbeta library carried unique molecular identifier barcodes. Using its own MiXCR run on the PCR reads, TCRdb lists one record per CDR3 protein. The sample consists of about 7,400 distinct CDR3 sequences, approximately 31% of them appearing once. Findings and caveats of the study: At the one-year point after transplant, T-cell counts and TCRbeta diversity were found to come mostly from T cells that had been newly produced. Several hundred graft clones that had expanded were reportedly the source of alpha-beta T cells about two months after transplant. Day-60 TCRbeta diversity that was high in some patients was derived from surviving recipient T cells and thymic progenitors.

This clonotype is a singleton in its sample. The antigen is not known. This specimen was peripheral blood, taken 60 days after TCRalphabeta/CD19-depleted stem cell transplant. The sequence came from a boy under two years old who had a stem cell transplant for SCID, so the T cells may come from the graft donor.

DNA of the CDR3: TGTGCCATGGGCTCCCGGCTCCTCTGCTTGCCACTGCATCAGCCCCAGCATTTT. Its protein is CAMGSRLLCLPLHQPQHF. The genes are TRBV5-5 and TRBJ1-5; D remains unclear. Germline CDR1 and CDR2: SGHKS and YYEKEE (reference sequence). The V end lost 9 bases, the J end lost 5 bases, and 30 bases lay between the germline ends. This CDR3 has 18 residues. Variable domain in full (rest from reference TRBV5-5 and TRBJ1-5): DAGVTQSPTHLIKTRGQQVTLRCSPISGHKSVSWYQQVLGQGPQFIFQYYEKEERGRGNFPDRFSARQFPNYSSELNVNALLLGDSALYLCAMGSRLLCLPLHQPQHFGDGTRLSIL.